A single sample is the source of the 19 T cell receptor beta chains below, sequenced in a study of blood T cell repertoires in COVID-19. Clones were sequenced by immunoSEQ multiplex PCR, and TCRdb holds only the in-frame ones, with some missing. The sample has roughly 250,000 clones, roughly 80% seen once. The sequenced sample was PBMCs or T cells enriched from blood (not recorded which). The origin of the receptors is a woman in her thirties or forties who had been exposed to COVID-19.

The J gene is TRBJ2-5, the V gene TRBV4-1; TRBD1 is a possible D gene (5 bases). The CDR3 is 12 amino acids. CDR1 and CDR2 from the germline V gene are MGHRA and YSYEKL. Deletions cut 3 bases from V and 5 bases from J, with 7 bases between. The CDR3 DNA reads TGCGCCAGCAGCCAGACAGCGGAGACCCAGTACTTC. It translates to CASSQTAETQYF.

The chain carries TRBV19 and TRBJ2-2; D may be TRBD2 (6 bases). The germline V gene has CDR1 LNHDA and CDR2 SQIVND (reference sequence). The V end was cut by 3 bases, the J end by 4 bases, with 18 bases between. The CDR3 totals 17 residues. The CDR3 is CASSILGGSDGTGELFF. The CDR3 DNA sequence: TGTGCCAGTAGTATTTTAGGAGGGAGCGACGGCACCGGGGAGCTGTTTTTT.

CDR3 coding DNA: TGTGCCAGTAGTATTACTAGTGTCTCCCTAGGGGGCTACACCTTC. Its translation: CASSITSVSLGGYTF. The V and J genes are TRBV19 and TRBJ1-2; D uncertain. The germline CDR1 and CDR2 sequences are LNHDA and SQIVND (reference sequence). Trimming cost V 3 bases and J 8 bases, with 19 bases left between them. CDR3 size: 15 residues.

The gene calls are TRBV9 and TRBJ1-2; D might be TRBD1 (6 bases). CDR1 and CDR2 (germline): SGDLS, YYNGEE. The V gene lost 8 bases and the J gene lost 5 bases, with 16 bases spanning the gap. The CDR3 runs 13 residues. The DNA for the CDR3 is TGTGCCAGTTCTTTGGACAGCAATTATGGCTACACCTTC. Translating it yields CASSLDSNYGYTF.

This sequence joins TRBV5-5 and TRBJ1-4, with D tentatively TRBD1 (6 bases). Per germline, CDR1 SGHKS and CDR2 YYEKEE (reference sequence). There are 15 residues in the CDR3. V gave up 4 bases and J gave up 7 bases, with 17 bases separating them. The CDR3 here is CASSEHRAGGEKLFF. The CDR3 nucleotides are TGTGCCAGCAGCGAACACAGGGCGGGGGGTGAAAAACTGTTTTTT.

The rearrangement links TRBV19 to TRBJ1-5; the match to TRBD1 covers 11 bases. The CDR3 totals 16 residues. The V and J ends lost 5 bases and 6 bases, in that order; junction bases with no gene match: 9. Germline CDR1 is LNHDA and CDR2 is SQIVND (reference sequence). The DNA of the CDR3 is TGTGCCAGTAGTCCGTCCGGGACAGGGGGAGGTCAGCCCCAGCATTTT. Amino acids: CASSPSGTGGGQPQHF.

The chain couples TRBV2 to TRBJ1-4; 7 bases fit TRBD1. V lost 8 bases to trimming and J lost 7 bases; unmatched junction nucleotides: 10. This CDR3 comprises 14 residues. The germline V gene has CDR1 SNHLY and CDR2 FYNNEI. The CDR3: CASCGQGDIEKLFF. CDR3 bases: TGTGCCAGCTGTGGCCAGGGGGACATTGAAAAACTGTTTTTT.

The rearrangement joins TRBV5-5 to TRBJ1-3, with 8 positions matching TRBD1. This CDR3 comprises 16 residues. Trimming took 2 bases from V and 4 from J; bases not matched to a gene: 8. Germline V gene lookup returns CDR1 SGHKS and CDR2 YYEKEE (reference sequence). CDR3 DNA: TGTGCCAGCAGCTTACCGGTCAGGGGGCTGGGAAACACCATATATTTT. The encoded protein is CASSLPVRGLGNTIYF.

The chain joins TRBV27 to TRBJ1-5; the D is unclear. CDR1 is MNHEY, CDR2 SMNVEV, per germline (reference sequence). Trimming removed 5 bases at V and 4 bases at J, with 15 bases between. The CDR3 length is 15 residues. In nucleotides, the CDR3 is TGTGCCAGCAGTCCCTCGGGAGTCGAAAATCAGCCCCAGCATTTT. Its translation is CASSPSGVENQPQHF.

This CDR3 is CATSDLAGSGTDTQYF. Written as DNA, the CDR3 is TGTGCCACCAGTGATTTAGCCGGGTCCGGCACAGATACGCAGTATTTT. V usage is TRBV24-1 and J usage is TRBJ2-3; no reliable D call. There are 16 residues in the CDR3. Germline CDR1 KGHDR, CDR2 SFDVKD. V was shortened by 1 base and J by 1 base, with 11 bases between the two germline ends.

The V gene is TRBV7-2, the J gene TRBJ2-5; 13 nucleotides match TRBD2. V lost 6 bases to trimming and J lost 5 bases; unmatched junction nucleotides: 3. From germline, CDR1 is SGHTA and CDR2 FQGNSA. The length of the CDR3 is 14 residues. CDR3 nucleotides: TGTGCCAGCAGGACTAGCGGGGGGTTGGAGACCCAGTACTTC. It is translated as CASRTSGGLETQYF. Looking up the rest from reference TRBV7-2 and TRBJ2-5 gives the full variable domain: GAGVSQSPSNKVTEKGKDVELRCDPISGHTALYWYRQSLGQGLEFLIYFQGNSAPDKSGLPSDRFSAERTGGSVSTLTIQRTQQEDSAVYLCASRTSGGLETQYFGPGTRLLVL.

The chain recombines TRBV14 with TRBJ1-2; 7 bases are shared with TRBD1. The CDR3 consists of 13 residues. The V segment lost 4 bases and the J segment 3 bases; nucleotides outside the gene matches: 2. Germline loops: CDR1 SGHDN, CDR2 FVKESK. CDR3 region: CASSPGTDYGYTF. The CDR3 DNA reads TGTGCCAGCAGCCCCGGGACAGACTATGGCTACACCTTC.

The chain links TRBV4-2 to TRBJ1-1; no definite D call. CDR3 length: 16 residues. Between the trimmed V and J ends, which lost 0 bases and 4 bases, there was a span of 15 bases. Germline V lookup: CDR1 LGHNA, CDR2 YNFKEQ. This CDR3 is CASSQDSNPRGTEAFF. DNA for the CDR3: TGTGCCAGCAGCCAAGATTCGAACCCCCGGGGCACTGAAGCTTTCTTT.

V is TRBV27 and J is TRBJ2-7, with D possibly TRBD2 on 7 matching bases. The V gene lost 6 bases and the J gene lost 3 bases, with 18 bases spanning the gap. The CDR3 extends over 15 amino acids. Per the germline V gene, CDR1 is MNHEY and CDR2 is SMNVEV (reference sequence). DNA of the CDR3: TGTGCCAGCAGCCCTGGGGGGGGCTTTGGCTACGAGCAGTACTTC. It translates to CASSPGGGFGYEQYF.

J is TRBJ1-3 and V is TRBV11-2; D is possibly TRBD1 (6 bases). V was pared by 7 bases and J by 0 bases, with 13 bases between. This CDR3 contains 15 residues. Germline V gene lookup returns CDR1 SGHAT and CDR2 FQNNGV. Here the CDR3 DNA reads TGTGCCAGCACCATGGGACAAATCTCTGGAAACACCATATATTTT. This gives the protein CASTMGQISGNTIYF.

The V and J genes are TRBV24-1 and TRBJ2-1; 10 nucleotides line up with TRBD1. The CDR3 is 15 amino acids. J gave up 12 bases and V 3 bases, and 10 bases lay outside the gene matches. Germline CDR1 KGHDR, CDR2 SFDVKD. The CDR3 is CATSDPGTGADGQFF. In DNA form, the CDR3 reads TGTGCCACCAGTGATCCCGGGACAGGGGCCGATGGGCAGTTCTTC.

The chain joins TRBV4-1 to TRBJ1-5; D not resolved. V lost 0 bases to trimming and J lost 0 bases, with 15 bases between them. Germline V gives CDR1 MGHRA, CDR2 YSYEKL. CDR3 length: 18 amino acids. The CDR3 DNA is TGCGCCAGCAGCCAAGATTCGCCGGGAAGGCCTAGCAATCAGCCCCAGCATTTT. It encodes CASSQDSPGRPSNQPQHF.

The chain employs TRBV19 and TRBJ1-1; possibly TRBD1 for D (6 bases). V was pared by 3 bases and J by 3 bases, with 11 bases between. Germline CDR1 reads LNHDA; CDR2 reads SQIVND (reference sequence). CDR3 length: 14 residues. Here the CDR3 reads CASSIVQGYTEAFF. For the CDR3, the DNA is TGTGCCAGTAGTATCGTCCAGGGGTACACTGAAGCTTTCTTT. Full variable domain (remainder filled in from reference TRBV19 and TRBJ1-1): DGGITQSPKYLFRKEGQNVTLSCEQNLNHDAMYWYRQDPGQGLRLIYYSQIVNDFQKGDIAEGYSVSREKKESFPLTVTSAQKNPTAFYLCASSIVQGYTEAFFGQGTRLTVV.

DNA of the CDR3: TGTGCCAGCAGTGAGACACCAACTGGTGGCTACACCTTC. Protein: CASSETPTGGYTF. The chain joins TRBV2 to TRBJ1-2; no clear D gene. Germline-derived CDR1 and CDR2 are SNHLY and FYNNEI. V was clipped by 3 bases and J by 7 bases, with 12 bases between them. The CDR3 has 13 amino acids. Full variable domain (rest looked up from reference TRBV2 and TRBJ1-2): EPEVTQTPSHQVTQMGQEVILRCVPISNHLYFYWYRQILGQKVEFLVSFYNNEISEKSEIFDDQFSVERPDGSNFTLKIRSTKLEDSAMYFCASSETPTGGYTFGSGTRLTVV.